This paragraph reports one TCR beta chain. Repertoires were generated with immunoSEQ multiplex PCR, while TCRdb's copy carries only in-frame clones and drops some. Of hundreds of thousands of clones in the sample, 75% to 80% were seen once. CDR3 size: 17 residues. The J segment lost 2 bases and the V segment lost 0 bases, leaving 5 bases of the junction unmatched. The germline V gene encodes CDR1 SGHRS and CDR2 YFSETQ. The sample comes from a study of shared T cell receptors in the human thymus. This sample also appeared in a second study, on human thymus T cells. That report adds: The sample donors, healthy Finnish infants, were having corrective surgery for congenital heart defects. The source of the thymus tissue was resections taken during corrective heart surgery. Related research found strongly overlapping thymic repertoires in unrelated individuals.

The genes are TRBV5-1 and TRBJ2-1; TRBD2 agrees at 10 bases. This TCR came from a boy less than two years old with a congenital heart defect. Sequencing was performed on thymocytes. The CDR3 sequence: CASSLEASGSTYNEQFF. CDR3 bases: TGCGCCAGCAGCTTGGAGGCTAGCGGGAGCACCTACAATGAGCAGTTCTTC.